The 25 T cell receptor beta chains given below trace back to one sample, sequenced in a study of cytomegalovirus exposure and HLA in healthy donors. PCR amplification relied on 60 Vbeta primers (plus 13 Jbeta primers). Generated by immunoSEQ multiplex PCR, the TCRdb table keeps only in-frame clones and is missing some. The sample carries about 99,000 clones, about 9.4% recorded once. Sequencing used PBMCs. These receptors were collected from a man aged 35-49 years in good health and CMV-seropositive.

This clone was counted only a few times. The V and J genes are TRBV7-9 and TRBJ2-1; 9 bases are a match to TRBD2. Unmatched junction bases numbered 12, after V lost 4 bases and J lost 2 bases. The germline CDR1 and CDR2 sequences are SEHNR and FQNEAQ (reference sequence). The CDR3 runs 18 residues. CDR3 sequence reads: CASSSYPLTSGTYNEQFF. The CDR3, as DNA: TGTGCCAGCAGCTCCTACCCCTTGACTAGCGGAACCTACAATGAGCAGTTCTTC.

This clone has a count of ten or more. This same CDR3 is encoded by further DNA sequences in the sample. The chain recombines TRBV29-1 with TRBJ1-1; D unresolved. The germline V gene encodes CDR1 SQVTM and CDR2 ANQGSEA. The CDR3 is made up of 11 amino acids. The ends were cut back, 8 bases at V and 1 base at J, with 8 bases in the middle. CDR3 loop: CSYRGNTEAFF. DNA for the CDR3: TGCAGCTATCGGGGGAACACTGAAGCTTTCTTT.

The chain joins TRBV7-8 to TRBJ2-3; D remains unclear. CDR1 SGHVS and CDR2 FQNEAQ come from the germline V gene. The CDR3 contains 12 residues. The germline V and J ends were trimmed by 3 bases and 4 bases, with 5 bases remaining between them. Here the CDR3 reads CASSFFSDTQYF. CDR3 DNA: TGTGCCAGCAGCTTCTTTTCAGATACGCAGTATTTT.

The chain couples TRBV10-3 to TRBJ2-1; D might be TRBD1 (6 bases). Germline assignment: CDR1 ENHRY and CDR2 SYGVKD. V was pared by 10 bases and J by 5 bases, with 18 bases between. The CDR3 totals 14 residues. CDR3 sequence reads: CATHGKRDNNEQFF. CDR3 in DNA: TGTGCCACCCACGGGAAGAGGGACAACAATGAGCAGTTCTTC.

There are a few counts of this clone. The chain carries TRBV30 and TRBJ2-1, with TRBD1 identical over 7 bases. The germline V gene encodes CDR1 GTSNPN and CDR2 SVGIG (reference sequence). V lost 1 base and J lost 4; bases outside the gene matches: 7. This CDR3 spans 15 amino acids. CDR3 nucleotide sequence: TGTGCCTGGAGTGGGGACAGACGAAGGTACAATGAGCAGTTCTTC. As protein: CAWSGDRRRYNEQFF.

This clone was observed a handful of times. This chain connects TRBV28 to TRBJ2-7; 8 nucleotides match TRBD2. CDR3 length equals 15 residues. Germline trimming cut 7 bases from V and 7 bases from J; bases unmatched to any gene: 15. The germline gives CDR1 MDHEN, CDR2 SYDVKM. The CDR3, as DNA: TGTGCCAGCACCTCGGGGGGGTTAGCGATGAGTGAGCAGTACTTC. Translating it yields CASTSGGLAMSEQYF.

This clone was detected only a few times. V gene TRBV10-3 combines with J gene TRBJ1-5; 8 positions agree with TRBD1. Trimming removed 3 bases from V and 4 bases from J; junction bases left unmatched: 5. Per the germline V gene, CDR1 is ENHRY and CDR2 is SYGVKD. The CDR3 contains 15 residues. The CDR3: CAISDGQGDNQPQHF. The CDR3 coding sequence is TGTGCCATCAGTGACGGACAGGGCGATAATCAGCCCCAGCATTTT.

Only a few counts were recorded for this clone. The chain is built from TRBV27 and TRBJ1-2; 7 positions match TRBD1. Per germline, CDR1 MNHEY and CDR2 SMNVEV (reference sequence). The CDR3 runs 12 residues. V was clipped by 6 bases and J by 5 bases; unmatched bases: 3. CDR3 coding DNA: TGTGCCAGCAGAGGGACAGTATATGGCTACACCTTC. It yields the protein CASRGTVYGYTF.

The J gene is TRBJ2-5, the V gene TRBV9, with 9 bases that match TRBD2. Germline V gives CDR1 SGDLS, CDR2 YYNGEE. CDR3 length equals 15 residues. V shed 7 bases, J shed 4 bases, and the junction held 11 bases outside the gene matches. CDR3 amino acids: CASAAGGKGGETQYF. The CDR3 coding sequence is TGTGCCAGCGCGGCGGGGGGGAAAGGTGGAGAGACCCAGTACTTC.

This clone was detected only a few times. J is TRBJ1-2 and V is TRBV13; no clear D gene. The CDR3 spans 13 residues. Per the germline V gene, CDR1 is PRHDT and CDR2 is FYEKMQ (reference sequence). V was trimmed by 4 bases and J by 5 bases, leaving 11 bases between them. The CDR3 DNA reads TGTGCCAGCAGCTCGCGGGGTTTTTATGGCTACACCTTC. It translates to CASSSRGFYGYTF.

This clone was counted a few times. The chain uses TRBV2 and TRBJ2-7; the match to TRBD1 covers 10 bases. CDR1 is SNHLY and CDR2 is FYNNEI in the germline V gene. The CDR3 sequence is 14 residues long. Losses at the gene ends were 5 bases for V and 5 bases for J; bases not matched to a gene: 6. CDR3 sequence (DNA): TGTGCCAGCAGTAGGGACAGGGGTTTCAACGAGCAGTACTTC. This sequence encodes CASSRDRGFNEQYF.

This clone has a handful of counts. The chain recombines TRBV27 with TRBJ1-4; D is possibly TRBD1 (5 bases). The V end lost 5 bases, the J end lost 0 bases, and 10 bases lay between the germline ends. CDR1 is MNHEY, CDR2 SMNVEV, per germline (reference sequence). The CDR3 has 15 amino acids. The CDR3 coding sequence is TGTGCCAGCAGTCCCATACAGGCAACTAATGAAAAACTGTTTTTT. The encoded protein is CASSPIQATNEKLFF.

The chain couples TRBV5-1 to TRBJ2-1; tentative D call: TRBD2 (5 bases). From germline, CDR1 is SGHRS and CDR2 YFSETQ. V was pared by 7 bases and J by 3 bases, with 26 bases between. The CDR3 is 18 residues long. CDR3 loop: CASSEDGSGGRLYNEQFF. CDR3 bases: TGCGCCAGCTCGGAGGACGGAAGCGGCGGGCGACTCTACAATGAGCAGTTCTTC.

For the CDR3, the DNA is TGTGCCAGCAGCTTGGGGTTGCGGCTCAGGACCCAGTACTTC. Translated, it gives CASSLGLRLRTQYF. This chain links TRBV5-6 with TRBJ2-5; no clear D gene. The V and J ends lost 0 bases and 7 bases respectively, with 13 bases between them. The germline V gene encodes CDR1 SGHDT and CDR2 YYEEEE. This CDR3 contains 14 residues. The full variable domain, rest sourced from reference TRBV5-6 and TRBJ2-5, is DAGVTQSPTHLIKTRGQQVTLRCSPKSGHDTVSWYQQALGQGPQFIFQYYEEEERQRGNFPDRFSGHQFPNYSSELNVNALLLGDSALYLCASSLGLRLRTQYFGPGTRLLVL.

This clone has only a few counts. CDR3 sequence reads: CASSSQWGRQISAYEQYF. The CDR3 coding sequence is TGTGCCAGCAGCTCCCAGTGGGGGCGACAGATATCAGCCTACGAGCAGTACTTC. The rearrangement joins TRBV7-9 to TRBJ2-7; maybe TRBD1 (6 bases). CDR1 and CDR2 (germline): SEHNR, FQNEAQ (reference sequence). CDR3 length: 18 amino acids. The V end was cut by 4 bases, the J end by 2 bases, with 24 bases between.

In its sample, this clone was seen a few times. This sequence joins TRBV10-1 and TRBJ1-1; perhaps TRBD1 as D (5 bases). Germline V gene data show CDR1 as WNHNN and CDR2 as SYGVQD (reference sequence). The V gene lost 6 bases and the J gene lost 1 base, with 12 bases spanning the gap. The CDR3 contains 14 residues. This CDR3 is CASSPRDGNTEAFF. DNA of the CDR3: TGCGCCAGCAGCCCGCGGGACGGGAACACTGAAGCTTTCTTT.

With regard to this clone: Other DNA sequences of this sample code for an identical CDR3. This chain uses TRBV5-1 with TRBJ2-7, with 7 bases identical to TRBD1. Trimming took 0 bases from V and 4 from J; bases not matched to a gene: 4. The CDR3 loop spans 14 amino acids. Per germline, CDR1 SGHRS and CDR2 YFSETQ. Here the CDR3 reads CASSLGDSSYEQYF. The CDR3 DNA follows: TGCGCCAGCAGCTTGGGGGACAGCAGTTACGAGCAGTACTTC.

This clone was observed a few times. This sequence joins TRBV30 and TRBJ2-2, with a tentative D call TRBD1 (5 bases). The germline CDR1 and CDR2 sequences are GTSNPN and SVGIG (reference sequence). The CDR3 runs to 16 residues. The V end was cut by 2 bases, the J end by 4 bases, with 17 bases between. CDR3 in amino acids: CAWSWYVRRGTGELFF. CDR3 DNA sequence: TGTGCCTGGAGTTGGTATGTCCGTAGGGGCACCGGGGAGCTGTTTTTT.

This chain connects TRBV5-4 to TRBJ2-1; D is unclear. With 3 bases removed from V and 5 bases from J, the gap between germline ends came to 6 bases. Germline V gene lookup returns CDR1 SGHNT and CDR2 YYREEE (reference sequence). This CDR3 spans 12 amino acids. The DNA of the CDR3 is TGTGCCAGCAGCTCGTTAGACAATGAGCAGTTCTTC. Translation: CASSSLDNEQFF.

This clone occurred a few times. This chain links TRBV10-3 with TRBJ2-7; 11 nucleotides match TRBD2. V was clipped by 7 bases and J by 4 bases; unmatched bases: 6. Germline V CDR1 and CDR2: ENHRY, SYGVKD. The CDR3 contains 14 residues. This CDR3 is CAIKASGRYYEQYF. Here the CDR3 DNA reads TGTGCCATCAAGGCTAGCGGGAGGTATTACGAGCAGTACTTC.

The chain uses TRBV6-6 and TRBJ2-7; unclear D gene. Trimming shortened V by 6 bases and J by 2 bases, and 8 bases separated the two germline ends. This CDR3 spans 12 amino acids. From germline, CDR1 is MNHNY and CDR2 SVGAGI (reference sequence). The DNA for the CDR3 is TGTGCCAGCAGCTATAATACCTACGAGCAGTACTTC. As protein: CASSYNTYEQYF.

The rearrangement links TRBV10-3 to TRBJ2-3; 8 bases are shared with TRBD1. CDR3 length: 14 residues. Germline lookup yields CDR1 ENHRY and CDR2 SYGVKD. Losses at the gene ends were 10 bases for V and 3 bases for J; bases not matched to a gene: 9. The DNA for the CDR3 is TGTGCCACCAAAGACAGGGGAGGAACAGATACGCAGTATTTT. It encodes CATKDRGGTDTQYF.

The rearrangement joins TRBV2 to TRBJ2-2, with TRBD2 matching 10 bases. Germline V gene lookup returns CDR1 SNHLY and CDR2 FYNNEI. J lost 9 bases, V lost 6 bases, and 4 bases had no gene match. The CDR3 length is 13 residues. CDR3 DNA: TGTGCCAGCAGCCTAGCGGGGGTCCGGGAGCTGTTTTTT. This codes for CASSLAGVRELFF.

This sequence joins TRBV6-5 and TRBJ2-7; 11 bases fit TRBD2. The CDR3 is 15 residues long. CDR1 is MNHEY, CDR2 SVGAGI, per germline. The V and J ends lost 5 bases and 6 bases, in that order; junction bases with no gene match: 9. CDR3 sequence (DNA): TGTGCCAGCAGTCTTCTAGCGGGAGGATCCAGCGAGCAGTACTTC. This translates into CASSLLAGGSSEQYF.

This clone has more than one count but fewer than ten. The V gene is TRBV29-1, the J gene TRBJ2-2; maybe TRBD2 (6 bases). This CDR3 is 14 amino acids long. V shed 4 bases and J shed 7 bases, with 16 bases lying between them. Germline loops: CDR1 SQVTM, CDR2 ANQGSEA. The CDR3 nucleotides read TGCAGCGTTGGGGTGGGGGGAGGCGGCGGGGAGCTGTTTTTT. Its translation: CSVGVGGGGGELFF.